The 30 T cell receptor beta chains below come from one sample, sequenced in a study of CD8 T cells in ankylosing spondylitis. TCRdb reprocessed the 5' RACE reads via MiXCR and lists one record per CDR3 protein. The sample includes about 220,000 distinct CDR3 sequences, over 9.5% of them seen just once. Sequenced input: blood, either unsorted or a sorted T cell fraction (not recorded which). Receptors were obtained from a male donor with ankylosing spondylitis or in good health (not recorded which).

The chain's CDR3 is CASSSPARVETQYF. The CDR3 DNA reads TGTGCCAGCAGTTCGCCAGCCCGAGTAGAGACCCAGTACTTC. V is TRBV12-3 or TRBV12-4 and J is TRBJ2-5; no firm D call. V was cut by 4 bases and J by 4 bases, with 13 bases left in between. The CDR3 runs 14 residues.

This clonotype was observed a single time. The CDR3 loop reads CASRWDRGHENTEAFF. As DNA, the CDR3 is TGTGCCAGCAGATGGGACAGGGGGCATGAGAACACTGAAGCTTTCTTT. The chain has TRBV5-6 and TRBJ1-1; 12 nucleotides line up with TRBD1. CDR1 SGHDT and CDR2 YYEEEE come from the germline V gene. The CDR3 is made up of 16 amino acids. The ends lost 5 bases at V and 1 base at J; junction bases unmatched: 6.

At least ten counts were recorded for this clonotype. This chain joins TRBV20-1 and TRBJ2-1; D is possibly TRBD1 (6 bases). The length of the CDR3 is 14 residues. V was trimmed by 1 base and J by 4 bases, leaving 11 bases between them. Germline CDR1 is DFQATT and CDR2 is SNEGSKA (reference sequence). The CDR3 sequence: CSARVPGDYNEQFF. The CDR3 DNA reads TGCAGTGCTAGAGTCCCAGGGGATTACAATGAGCAGTTCTTC.

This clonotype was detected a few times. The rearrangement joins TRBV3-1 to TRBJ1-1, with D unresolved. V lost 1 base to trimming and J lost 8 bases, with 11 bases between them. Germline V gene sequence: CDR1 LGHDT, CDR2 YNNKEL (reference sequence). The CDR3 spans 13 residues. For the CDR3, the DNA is TGTGCCAGCAGCCAAGCTAAAACGGGCGAAGCTTTCTTT. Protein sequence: CASSQAKTGEAFF.

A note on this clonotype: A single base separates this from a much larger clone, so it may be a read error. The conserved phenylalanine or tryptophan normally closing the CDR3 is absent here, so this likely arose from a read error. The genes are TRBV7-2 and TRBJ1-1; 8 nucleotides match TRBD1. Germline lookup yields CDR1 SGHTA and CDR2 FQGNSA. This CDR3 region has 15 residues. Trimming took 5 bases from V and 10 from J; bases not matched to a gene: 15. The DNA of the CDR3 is TGTGCCAGCAGCCCCCGACAGGGGATTGCTTTCTTAGCTTTCATT. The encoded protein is CASSPRQGIAFLAFI.

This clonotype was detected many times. The CDR3 sequence: CASTRGQGWGYEQYF. As DNA, the CDR3 is TGTGCCAGCACCCGAGGACAGGGCTGGGGCTACGAGCAGTACTTC. V is TRBV6-1 and J is TRBJ2-7, with TRBD1 identical over 8 bases. Germline CDR1 MNHNS, CDR2 SASEGT. After removal of 7 bases from V and 3 bases from J, the junction contained 11 bases not matched to a gene. There are 15 residues in the CDR3.

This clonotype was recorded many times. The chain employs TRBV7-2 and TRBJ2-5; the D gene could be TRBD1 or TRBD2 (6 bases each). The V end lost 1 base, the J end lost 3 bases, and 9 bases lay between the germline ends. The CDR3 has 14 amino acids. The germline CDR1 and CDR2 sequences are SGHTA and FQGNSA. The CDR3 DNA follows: TGTGCCAGCAGCTTAGTAGGGGGGAAAGAGACCCAGTACTTC. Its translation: CASSLVGGKETQYF.

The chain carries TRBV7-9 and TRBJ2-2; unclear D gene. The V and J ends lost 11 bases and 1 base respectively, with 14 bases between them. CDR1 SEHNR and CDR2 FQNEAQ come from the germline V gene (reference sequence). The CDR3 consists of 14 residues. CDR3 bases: TGTGCCCTACGGCTTGGGGTGAACACCGGGGAGCTGTTTTTT. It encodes CALRLGVNTGELFF.

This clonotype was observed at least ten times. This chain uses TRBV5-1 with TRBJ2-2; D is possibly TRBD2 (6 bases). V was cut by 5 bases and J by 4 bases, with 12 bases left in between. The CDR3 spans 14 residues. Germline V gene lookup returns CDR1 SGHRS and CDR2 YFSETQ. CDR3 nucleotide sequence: TGCGCCAGCAGTGAGGGAGGTGGCACCGGGGAGCTGTTTTTT. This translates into CASSEGGGTGELFF.

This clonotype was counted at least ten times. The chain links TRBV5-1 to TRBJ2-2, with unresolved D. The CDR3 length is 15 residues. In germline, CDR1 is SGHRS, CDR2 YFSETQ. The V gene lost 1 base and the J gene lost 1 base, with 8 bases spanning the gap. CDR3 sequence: CASSLSIGNTGELFF. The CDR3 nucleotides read TGCGCCAGCAGCTTGTCCATTGGGAACACCGGGGAGCTGTTTTTT.

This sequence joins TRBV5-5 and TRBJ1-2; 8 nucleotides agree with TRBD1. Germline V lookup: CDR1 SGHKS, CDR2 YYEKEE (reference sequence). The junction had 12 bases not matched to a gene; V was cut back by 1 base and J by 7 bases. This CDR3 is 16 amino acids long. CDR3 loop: CASSLKGGQGAVGYTF. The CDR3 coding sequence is TGTGCCAGCAGCTTGAAGGGTGGTCAGGGGGCGGTTGGCTACACCTTC. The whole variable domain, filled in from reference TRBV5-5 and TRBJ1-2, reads DAGVTQSPTHLIKTRGQQVTLRCSPISGHKSVSWYQQVLGQGPQFIFQYYEKEERGRGNFPDRFSARQFPNYSSELNVNALLLGDSALYLCASSLKGGQGAVGYTFGSGTRLTVV.

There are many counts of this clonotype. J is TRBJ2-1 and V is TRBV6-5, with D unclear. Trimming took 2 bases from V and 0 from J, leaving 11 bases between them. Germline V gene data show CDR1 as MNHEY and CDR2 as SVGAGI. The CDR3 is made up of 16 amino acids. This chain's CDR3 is CASSYQPQNSYNEQFF. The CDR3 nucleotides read TGTGCCAGCAGTTACCAGCCCCAGAACTCCTACAATGAGCAGTTCTTC.

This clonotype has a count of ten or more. CDR3 nucleotide sequence: TGTGCCAGCAGCGATAGGGCGGGAAGGGGTTTCTTT. This translates into CASSDRAGRGFF. The chain couples TRBV12-3 or TRBV12-4 to TRBJ1-1; maybe TRBD1 (5 bases). V was pared by 6 bases and J by 13 bases, with 18 bases between. The CDR3 runs to 12 residues.

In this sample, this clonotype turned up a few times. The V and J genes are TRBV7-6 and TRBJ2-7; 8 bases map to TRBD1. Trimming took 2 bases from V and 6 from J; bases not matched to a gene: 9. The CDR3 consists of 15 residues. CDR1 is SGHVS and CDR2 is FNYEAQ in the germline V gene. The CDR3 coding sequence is TGTGCCAGCAGCTTACTCAGACAGGGGTTGAGCGAGCAGTACTTC. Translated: CASSLLRQGLSEQYF.

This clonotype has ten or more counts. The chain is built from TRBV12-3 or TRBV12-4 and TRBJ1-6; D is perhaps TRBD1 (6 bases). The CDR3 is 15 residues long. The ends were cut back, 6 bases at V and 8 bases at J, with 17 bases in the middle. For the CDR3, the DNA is TGTGCCAGCAGCCTCTCCGGGACATACGATTCACCCCTCCACTTT. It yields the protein CASSLSGTYDSPLHF.

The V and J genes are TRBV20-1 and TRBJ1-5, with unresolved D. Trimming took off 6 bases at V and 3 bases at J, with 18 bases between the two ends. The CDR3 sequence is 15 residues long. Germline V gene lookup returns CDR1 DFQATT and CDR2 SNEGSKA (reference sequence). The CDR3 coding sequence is TGCAGTGCGGCCCCCGGTCGCGGAACCAATCAGCCCCAGCATTTT. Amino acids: CSAAPGRGTNQPQHF.

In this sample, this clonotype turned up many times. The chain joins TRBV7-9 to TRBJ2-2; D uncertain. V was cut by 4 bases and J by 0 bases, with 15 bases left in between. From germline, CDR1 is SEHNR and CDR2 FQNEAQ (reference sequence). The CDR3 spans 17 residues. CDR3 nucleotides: TGTGCCAGCAGCTCTGCCCGTGGGCAGACGAACACCGGGGAGCTGTTTTTT. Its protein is CASSSARGQTNTGELFF.

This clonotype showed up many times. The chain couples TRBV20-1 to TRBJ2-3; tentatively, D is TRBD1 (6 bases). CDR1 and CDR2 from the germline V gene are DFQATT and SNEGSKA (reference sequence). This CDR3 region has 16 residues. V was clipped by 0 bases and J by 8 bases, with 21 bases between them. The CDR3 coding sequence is TGCAGTGCTAGAGATCGAATAGGGGGTGGTGTCGGTACGCAGTATTTT. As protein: CSARDRIGGGVGTQYF.

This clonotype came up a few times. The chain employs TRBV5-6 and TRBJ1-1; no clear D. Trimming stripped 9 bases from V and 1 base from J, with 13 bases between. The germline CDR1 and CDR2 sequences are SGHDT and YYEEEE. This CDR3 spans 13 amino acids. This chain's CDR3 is CATMMMGNTEAFF. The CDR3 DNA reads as TGTGCCACCATGATGATGGGGAACACTGAAGCTTTCTTT.

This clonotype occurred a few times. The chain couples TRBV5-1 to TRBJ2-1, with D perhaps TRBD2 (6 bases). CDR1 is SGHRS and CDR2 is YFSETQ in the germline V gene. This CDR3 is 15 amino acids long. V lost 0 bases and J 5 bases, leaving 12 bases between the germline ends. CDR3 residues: CASSLVGSGNNEQFF. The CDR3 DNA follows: TGCGCCAGCAGCTTGGTAGGTAGCGGTAACAATGAGCAGTTCTTC.

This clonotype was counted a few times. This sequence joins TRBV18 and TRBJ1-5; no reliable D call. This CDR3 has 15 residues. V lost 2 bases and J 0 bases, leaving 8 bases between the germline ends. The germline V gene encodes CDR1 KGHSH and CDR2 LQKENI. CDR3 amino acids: CASSPTWDSNQPQHF. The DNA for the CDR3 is TGTGCCAGCTCACCAACGTGGGATAGCAATCAGCCCCAGCATTTT.

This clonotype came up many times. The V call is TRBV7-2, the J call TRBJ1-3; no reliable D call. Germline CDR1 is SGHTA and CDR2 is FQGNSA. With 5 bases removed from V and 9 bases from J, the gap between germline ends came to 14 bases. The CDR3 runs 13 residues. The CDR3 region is CASSQSLEGTIYF. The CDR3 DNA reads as TGTGCCAGCAGCCAGAGCCTCGAAGGCACCATATATTTT.

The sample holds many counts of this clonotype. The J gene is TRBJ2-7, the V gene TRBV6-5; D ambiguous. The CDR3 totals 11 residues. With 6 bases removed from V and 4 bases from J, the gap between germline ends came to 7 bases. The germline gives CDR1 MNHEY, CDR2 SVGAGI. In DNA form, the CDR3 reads TGTGCCAGCAGAAGTGGGTACGAGCAGTACTTC. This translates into CASRSGYEQYF.

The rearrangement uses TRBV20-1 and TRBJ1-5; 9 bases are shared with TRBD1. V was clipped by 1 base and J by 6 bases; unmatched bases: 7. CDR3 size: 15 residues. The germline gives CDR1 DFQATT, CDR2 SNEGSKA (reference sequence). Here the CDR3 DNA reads TGCAGTGCTAGAGCCAGGACAGGGGTCGGTCAGCCCCAGCATTTT. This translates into CSARARTGVGQPQHF.

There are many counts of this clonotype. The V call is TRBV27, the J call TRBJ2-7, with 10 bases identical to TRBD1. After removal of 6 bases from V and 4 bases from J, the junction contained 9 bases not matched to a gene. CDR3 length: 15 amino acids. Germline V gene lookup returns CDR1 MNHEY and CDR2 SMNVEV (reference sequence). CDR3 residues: CASSRWGQGLYEQYF. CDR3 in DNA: TGTGCCAGCAGCAGGTGGGGACAGGGGTTATACGAGCAGTACTTC.

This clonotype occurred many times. CDR3 DNA sequence: TGTGCCACCAGAGGGGTCAGGGACCAGCCCCAGCATTTT. Amino acid sequence: CATRGVRDQPQHF. The V and J genes are TRBV15 and TRBJ1-5, with D possibly TRBD1 on 5 matching bases. V lost 6 bases to trimming and J lost 7 bases, with 13 bases between them. CDR3 length: 13 residues. CDR1 and CDR2 from the germline V gene are LNHNV and YYDKDF (reference sequence).

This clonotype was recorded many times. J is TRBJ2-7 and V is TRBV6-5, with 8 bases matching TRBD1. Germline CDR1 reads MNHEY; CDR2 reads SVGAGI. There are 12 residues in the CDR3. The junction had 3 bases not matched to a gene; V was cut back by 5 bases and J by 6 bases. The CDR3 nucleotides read TGTGCCAGCAGTCGCACAGGGGGCGAGCAGTACTTC. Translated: CASSRTGGEQYF.

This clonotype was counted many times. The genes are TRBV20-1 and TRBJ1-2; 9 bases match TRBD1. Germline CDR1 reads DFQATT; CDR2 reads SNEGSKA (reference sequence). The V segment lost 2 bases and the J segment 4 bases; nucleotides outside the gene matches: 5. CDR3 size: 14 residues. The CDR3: CSARLRDRVYGYTF. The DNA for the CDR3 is TGCAGTGCTAGACTTCGGGACAGGGTCTATGGCTACACCTTC.

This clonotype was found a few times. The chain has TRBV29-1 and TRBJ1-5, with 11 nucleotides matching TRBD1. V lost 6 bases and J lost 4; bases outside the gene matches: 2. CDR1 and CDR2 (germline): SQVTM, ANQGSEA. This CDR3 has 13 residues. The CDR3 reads CSVGTGGNQPQHF. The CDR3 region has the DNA TGCAGCGTCGGGACAGGGGGGAATCAGCCCCAGCATTTT.

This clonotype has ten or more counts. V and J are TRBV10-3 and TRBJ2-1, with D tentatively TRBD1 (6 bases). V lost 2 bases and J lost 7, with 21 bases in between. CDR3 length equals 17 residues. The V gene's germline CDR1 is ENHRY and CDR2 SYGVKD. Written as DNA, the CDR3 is TGTGCCATCAGTGAGCCCCCAGGGGCAGGGAAGGGTAATGAGCAGTTCTTC. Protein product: CAISEPPGAGKGNEQFF.